The subject of this entry is one T cell receptor (beta chain). The antigen is unknown. Assay: immunoSEQ multiplex PCR; the TCRdb copy retains only in-frame clones and omits some. The sample contains about 23,000 clones, approximately 26% of which appear only once. The CDR3 runs 14 residues. Trimming took off 6 bases at V and 8 bases at J, with 19 bases between the two ends. Germline V gene data show CDR1 as SEHNR and CDR2 as FQNEAQ (reference sequence). This sample is drawn from a study of neoadjuvant anti-PD-1 for oral cavity cancer. Study-level information: Non-progressing patients received a fourth nivolumab dose near day 43, then surgery on days 50-56.

Broader study findings: Post-treatment tumors with larger preexisting clones showed more shrinkage.

Documented time point: after neoadjuvant nivolumab, at surgical resection. The sequencing here drew on tumor tissue, taken after nivolumab (anti-PD-1) treatment. The chain couples TRBV7-9 to TRBJ1-2; a weak D match, TRBD1 (6 bases). The TCR sequence derives from a person aged 35 to 85 with oral cavity squamous cell carcinoma. CDR3 loop: CASRGAGAAAGYTF. DNA for the CDR3: TGTGCCAGCAGGGGCGCAGGGGCCGCCGCCGGCTACACCTTC.